Listed here is a single T cell receptor (beta chain). The data are from a study of blood T cell repertoires in COVID-19. Across the study: Donors in the United States, Italy and Spain gave samples during acute or convalescent COVID-19. PBMCs, B-cell-depleted T cells, or T cells were the source of the cDNA or gDNA that made up the material.

As handled by the study authors: Estimation of nucleated cell counts was performed using reference gene primer amplification. Libraries were prepared by immunoSEQ multiplex PCR; TCRdb keeps only in-frame clonotypes and omits some of them. That table is the source of V, J and clone size, and D and trimming were worked out from the DNA. The sample shows approximately 260,000 clones, around 87% of them seen only once. CDR1 and CDR2 from the germline V gene are MNHEY and SVGAGI. V was clipped by 4 bases and J by 6 bases, with 8 bases between them. The CDR3 extends over 12 amino acids. The sample consisted of peripheral blood. The TCR was taken from a man between 60 and 75 years old who had recovered from COVID-19. The chain couples TRBV6-5 to TRBJ2-3, with a possible D match to TRBD2 (6 bases). The CDR3 sequence is CASSFGGDTQYF. CDR3 bases: TGTGCCAGCAGTTTTGGGGGGGATACGCAGTATTTT.